A single sample is the source of the 26 T cell receptor beta chains below, sequenced in a study of blood T cell repertoires in COVID-19. Sequencing was performed with immunoSEQ multiplex PCR; in TCRdb, only in-frame clones are kept and a portion is missing. Among over 250,000 clones listed, approximately 85% were seen once. Sequencing used peripheral blood. All receptors derive from a man aged 45 to 65 with active or convalescent COVID-19.

The J gene is TRBJ2-2, the V gene TRBV30; no firm D call. In germline, CDR1 is GTSNPN, CDR2 SVGIG (reference sequence). V was trimmed by 2 bases and J by 4 bases, leaving 8 bases between them. There are 13 residues in the CDR3. In DNA form, the CDR3 reads TGTGCCTGGAGTCTTACGGGCACCGGGGAGCTGTTTTTT. Its translation is CAWSLTGTGELFF.

The V call is TRBV4-2, the J call TRBJ2-2, with TRBD1 matching 11 bases. J lost 4 bases, V lost 0 bases, and 4 bases had no gene match. This CDR3 comprises 17 residues. Germline CDR1 is LGHNA and CDR2 is YNFKEQ. The CDR3 sequence: CASSQDLGTGGTGELFF. In nucleotides, the CDR3 is TGTGCCAGCAGCCAAGATCTGGGGACAGGGGGCACCGGGGAGCTGTTTTTT.

The gene calls are TRBV19 and TRBJ2-7; a weak D match, TRBD2 (5 bases). This CDR3 spans 13 amino acids. V was pared by 3 bases and J by 0 bases, with 6 bases between. Germline CDR1 and CDR2: LNHDA and SQIVND (reference sequence). CDR3 DNA sequence: TGTGCCAGTAGTATTGGGAGCTCCTACGAGCAGTACTTC. Its translation: CASSIGSSYEQYF.

This clone was seen once. The V gene is TRBV20-1, the J gene TRBJ2-7; 8 nucleotides match TRBD1. CDR3 size: 11 residues. Germline-derived CDR1 and CDR2 are DFQATT and SNEGSKA (reference sequence). V was pared by 4 bases and J by 6 bases, with 2 bases of the junction left unmatched. The CDR3 coding sequence is TGCAGTGCTACAGGGGGCGGCGAGCAGTACTTC. It specifies CSATGGGEQYF.

The chain couples TRBV5-1 to TRBJ2-6; a weak D match, TRBD1 (6 bases). Per the germline V gene, CDR1 is SGHRS and CDR2 is YFSETQ. This CDR3 spans 18 amino acids. V was pared by 0 bases and J by 0 bases, with 13 bases between. CDR3 sequence reads: CASSLGTAAFSGANVLTF. Written as DNA, the CDR3 is TGCGCCAGCAGCTTGGGGACAGCTGCTTTCTCTGGGGCCAACGTCCTGACTTTC.

This chain's CDR3 is CASSLGSTSGKSYEQYF. In DNA, the CDR3 is TGTGCCAGCAGCTTGGGATCGACTAGCGGGAAGTCCTACGAGCAGTACTTC. The chain joins TRBV7-2 to TRBJ2-7; 11 bases agree with TRBD2. The CDR3 is 17 residues long. J gave up 1 base and V 3 bases, and 8 bases lay outside the gene matches. From germline, CDR1 is SGHTA and CDR2 FQGNSA.

V usage is TRBV6-5 and J usage is TRBJ2-5; no reliable D call. The CDR3 consists of 12 residues. Per germline, CDR1 MNHEY and CDR2 SVGAGI. Trimming cost V 5 bases and J 5 bases, with 9 bases left between them. CDR3 DNA: TGTGCCAGCAGTCAGTCCCTCGAGACCCAGTACTTC. It encodes CASSQSLETQYF.

This chain joins TRBV6-2 or TRBV6-3 and TRBJ2-5; TRBD2 matches at 7 bases. The CDR3 loop spans 19 amino acids. The germline V gene encodes CDR1 MNHEY and CDR2 SVGEGT. V trimming: 6 bases; J trimming: 1 base; junction bases outside the gene matches: 20. For the CDR3, the DNA is TGTGCCAGCAGCCGCCCTCCACTAGCGCCGCTACTGATCCAAGAGACCCAGTACTTC. Its translation is CASSRPPLAPLLIQETQYF.

J is TRBJ2-3 and V is TRBV4-1, with D tentatively TRBD2 (6 bases). The CDR3 has 15 residues. Germline CDR1 is MGHRA and CDR2 is YSYEKL. Between the trimmed V and J ends, which lost 0 bases and 5 bases, there was a span of 12 bases. CDR3 region: CASSQDRVGGDTQYF. The CDR3 DNA follows: TGCGCCAGCAGCCAAGACCGGGTGGGGGGAGATACGCAGTATTTT.

CDR3: CASSAQGSEKLFF. The CDR3 DNA is TGTGCCAGCAGCGCTCAGGGGAGTGAAAAACTGTTTTTT. The chain uses TRBV6-5 and TRBJ1-4; TRBD1 might be the D (6 bases). CDR3 length: 13 amino acids. CDR1 and CDR2 (germline): MNHEY, SVGAGI. Trimming left V 6 bases short and J 7 bases short, with 12 bases between.

This chain uses TRBV7-3 with TRBJ2-3, with TRBD1 identical over 7 bases. This CDR3 has 14 amino acids. J lost 3 bases, V lost 4 bases, and 4 bases had no gene match. Germline CDR1 SGHTA, CDR2 FQGTGA. For the CDR3, the DNA is TGTGCCAGCAGCTCTAACAGGGGTACAGATACGCAGTATTTT. Protein sequence: CASSSNRGTDTQYF. Using reference TRBV7-3 and TRBJ2-3 for the parts outside the CDR3, the full variable domain is GAGVSQTPSNKVTEKGKYVELRCDPISGHTALYWYRQSLGQGPEFLIYFQGTGAADDSGLPNDRFFAVRPEGSVSTLKIQRTERGDSAVYLCASSSNRGTDTQYFGPGTRLTVL.

This clone was seen a single time. The CDR3 coding sequence is TGTGCCAGCAGCCAACACTTAGGGGGAACTAGCGGGAGTATGAGCACCGGGGAGCTGTTTTTT. This translates into CASSQHLGGTSGSMSTGELFF. The chain couples TRBV3-1 (or the pseudogene TRBV3-2) to TRBJ2-2; TRBD2 matches 11 bases. CDR3 size: 21 residues. Looked up from germline, CDR1 is LGHDT and CDR2 is YNNKEL (reference sequence). With 2 bases clipped from V and 4 bases from J, the junction kept 18 bases outside the gene matches.

This clone came up a few times. The chain combines TRBV21-1 with TRBJ2-7; the DNA was not compared with TRBD2, the D call given in the table. TRBV21-1 is noted as a pseudogene. This CDR3 is built from 14 residues. As DNA, the CDR3 is TGTGCCGGTACGGCCGGGAAGGCCACCTACGAGCAGTACTTC. As protein: CAGTAGKATYEQYF.

The chain recombines TRBV27 with TRBJ1-4, with 9 bases matching TRBD1. The CDR3 covers 13 residues. CDR1 is MNHEY and CDR2 is SMNVEV in the germline V gene (reference sequence). Trimming removed 6 bases from V and 6 bases from J; junction bases left unmatched: 2. The CDR3 DNA is TGTGCCAGCAGGGGACAGGGCTATGAAAAACTGTTTTTT. The encoded protein is CASRGQGYEKLFF.

V and J are TRBV5-1 and TRBJ2-7; 9 bases line up with TRBD1. Trimming cost V 9 bases and J 5 bases; bases outside gene matches: 6. The CDR3 is 12 amino acids. Germline V gene data show CDR1 as SGHRS and CDR2 as YFSETQ. Here the CDR3 reads CANRDRAHEQYF. In DNA, the CDR3 is TGCGCCAACCGGGACAGGGCCCACGAGCAGTACTTC.

The J gene is TRBJ2-5, the V gene TRBV20-1; D gene ambiguous. V was pared by 3 bases and J by 3 bases, with 8 bases between. Looked up from germline, CDR1 is DFQATT and CDR2 is SNEGSKA (reference sequence). CDR3 length: 12 amino acids. In nucleotides, the CDR3 is TGCAGTGCTAGTGCTCAGGAAGAGACCCAGTACTTC. This translates into CSASAQEETQYF.

The J gene is TRBJ2-5, the V gene TRBV7-3; D is unclear. The ends were cut back, 5 bases at V and 4 bases at J, with 17 bases in the middle. The CDR3 has 15 amino acids. Germline lookup yields CDR1 SGHTA and CDR2 FQGTGA. The chain's CDR3 is CASSPSPTSAETQYF. The CDR3 DNA reads as TGTGCCAGCAGCCCTTCCCCTACGTCCGCAGAGACCCAGTACTTC.

CDR3 residues: CASSFLGGDPLHF. CDR3 coding DNA: TGTGCCAGCAGCTTCTTGGGGGGGGACCCCCTCCACTTT. The genes are TRBV7-2 and TRBJ1-6, with a possible D match to TRBD1 (5 bases). This CDR3 is 13 amino acids long. Germline loops: CDR1 SGHTA, CDR2 FQGNSA. V gave up 3 bases and J gave up 13 bases, with 13 bases separating them.

V gene TRBV3-1 (or the pseudogene TRBV3-2) combines with J gene TRBJ2-2; D perhaps matches TRBD2 (5 bases). Germline V gene sequence: CDR1 LGHDT, CDR2 YNNKEL (reference sequence). Trimming left V 1 base short and J 4 bases short, with 10 bases between. The CDR3 totals 15 residues. DNA of the CDR3: TGTGCCAGCAGCCAAGGCCCGGGGAGCACCGGGGAGCTGTTTTTT. Protein product: CASSQGPGSTGELFF.

The V gene is TRBV19, the J gene TRBJ2-1; 7 bases are shared with TRBD2. The CDR3 runs 16 residues. The germline V gene has CDR1 LNHDA and CDR2 SQIVND (reference sequence). The trim removed 1 base at V and 6 bases at J, leaving 9 bases unmatched. CDR3 amino acids: CASSIVRPAGSNEQFF. Here the CDR3 DNA reads TGTGCCAGTAGTATAGTACGACCAGCGGGGAGCAATGAGCAGTTCTTC.

The count of this clone is one. This chain joins TRBV2 and TRBJ2-2; 7 positions match TRBD2. V was clipped by 5 bases and J by 0 bases; unmatched bases: 6. Germline-derived CDR1 and CDR2 are SNHLY and FYNNEI. The CDR3 is made up of 16 amino acids. CDR3 amino acids: CASSPGGGPNTGELFF. The CDR3 nucleotides read TGTGCCAGCAGTCCCGGGGGAGGGCCGAACACCGGGGAGCTGTTTTTT.

This clone was picked up one time. The chain combines TRBV28 with TRBJ1-5; D gene ambiguous. CDR3 size: 16 residues. Germline V lookup: CDR1 MDHEN, CDR2 SYDVKM. V lost 4 bases, J lost 0 bases, and 13 bases lay in between. CDR3 nucleotides: TGTGCCAGCAGTTCCTTATCACAAACTAGCAATCAGCCCCAGCATTTT. Residues: CASSSLSQTSNQPQHF.

In nucleotides, the CDR3 is TGTGCCAGCAGCTTATGGGGAGCGGGAGGGGACAATGAGCAGTTCTTC. This sequence encodes CASSLWGAGGDNEQFF. The chain carries TRBV7-8 and TRBJ2-1; 10 bases fit TRBD2. The CDR3 is 16 amino acids. V shed 2 bases, J shed 5 bases, and the junction held 6 bases outside the gene matches. Per germline, CDR1 SGHVS and CDR2 FQNEAQ.

In its sample, this clone was seen once. The chain employs TRBV28 and TRBJ1-5; 8 nucleotides match TRBD1. V shed 6 bases and J 7 bases; nucleotides not matched to a gene: 14. Germline-derived CDR1 and CDR2 are MDHEN and SYDVKM. The CDR3 runs 16 residues. Here the CDR3 reads CASSVITGGWAQPQHF. CDR3 in DNA: TGTGCCAGCAGCGTAATTACAGGGGGGTGGGCGCAGCCCCAGCATTTT.

The chain joins TRBV6-5 to TRBJ2-7; 8 bases agree with TRBD2. Germline loops: CDR1 MNHEY, CDR2 SVGAGI. The CDR3 spans 15 residues. V trimming: 6 bases; J trimming: 1 base; junction bases outside the gene matches: 8. The CDR3 DNA reads TGTGCCAGCAGAAGAGCGGGAGAGGGGTCCTACGAGCAGTACTTC. This gives the protein CASRRAGEGSYEQYF.

The J gene is TRBJ1-5, the V gene TRBV18; the match to TRBD1 covers 7 bases. J lost 0 bases, V lost 5 bases, and 7 bases had no gene match. Germline CDR1 is KGHSH and CDR2 is LQKENI. The CDR3 runs 16 residues. CDR3 coding DNA: TGTGCCAGCTCAGCAAGCACAGGGGATAGCAATCAGCCCCAGCATTTT. This sequence encodes CASSASTGDSNQPQHF. Variable domain in full (rest from reference TRBV18 and TRBJ1-5): NAGVMQNPRHLVRRRGQEARLRCSPMKGHSHVYWYRQLPEEGLKFMVYLQKENIIDESGMPKERFSAEFPKEGPSILRIQQVVRGDSAAYFCASSASTGDSNQPQHFGDGTRLSIL.